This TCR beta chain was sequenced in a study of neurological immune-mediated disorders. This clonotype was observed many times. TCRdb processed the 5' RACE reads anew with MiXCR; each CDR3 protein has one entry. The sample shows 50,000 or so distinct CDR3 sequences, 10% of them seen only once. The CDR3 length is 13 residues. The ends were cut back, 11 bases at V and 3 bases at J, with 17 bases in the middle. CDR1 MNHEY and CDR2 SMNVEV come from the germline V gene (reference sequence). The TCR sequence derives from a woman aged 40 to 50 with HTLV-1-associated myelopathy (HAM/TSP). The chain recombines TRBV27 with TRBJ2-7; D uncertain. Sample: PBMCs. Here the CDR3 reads CAGLLTNGYEQYF. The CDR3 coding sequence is TGTGCCGGGCTACTGACAAATGGCTACGAGCAGTACTTC.